These T cell receptor beta chains were read from a single sample in a study of T cell responses to AZD1222 COVID-19 vaccine. Sequencing used immunoSEQ multiplex PCR; TCRdb keeps in-frame clones, though not all of them. Among around 160,000 clones listed, around four fifths were seen once. The starting material was peripheral blood, obtained on day 0 of MenACWY control vaccination. The origin of the receptors is an adult in good health. CDR3s include the opening cysteine and the closing phenylalanine or tryptophan. A D gene is named only where the DNA matches it firmly. Rows may omit the clone size; those that give it use once, few, many or a size class.

J gene	clone size	D gene	V gene	CDR3 DNA	CDR3 protein
TRBJ2-4	NA	NA	TRBV9	TGTGCCAGCAGCGTAAGGGTCCTGGGCAAAAACATTCAGTACTTC	CASSVRVLGKNIQYF
TRBJ2-3	NA	TRBD2	TRBV6-2/TRBV6-3	TGTGCCAGCAGGCCTTCAAGACTAGCGGGGGCCCCCTACGATACGCAGTATTTT	CASRPSRLAGAPYDTQYF
TRBJ2-2	NA	TRBD1	TRBV7-9	TGTGCCAGCAGCCGTCCCGGGACAGGGCCCGGGGAGCTGTTTTTT	CASSRPGTGPGELFF
TRBJ2-3	NA	NA	TRBV4-2	TGTGCCAGCAGCCAAGATGGGGTGGTTGATACGCAGTATTTT	CASSQDGVVDTQYF
TRBJ1-1	once	NA	TRBV28	TGTGCCAGCAGTTTATGGGGGTCTACTCACACTGAAGCTTTCTTT	CASSLWGSTHTEAFF
TRBJ1-6	few	TRBD1	TRBV2	TGTGCCAGCAGTGTACCCCCAGGGGGTTATTCACCCCTCCACTTT	CASSVPPGGYSPLHF
TRBJ2-5	NA	NA	TRBV5-1	TGCGCCAGCAGCTTGGGGATAGGAGGGGGTACCGAGACCCAGTACTTC	CASSLGIGGGTETQYF
TRBJ2-1	NA	NA	TRBV28	TGTGCCAGCAGTTACACCTACAATGAGCAGTTCTTC	CASSYTYNEQFF
TRBJ2-5	NA	NA	TRBV6-5	TGTGCCAGCATGCCGGGAGAGACCCAGTACTTC	CASMPGETQYF
TRBJ1-2	once	NA	TRBV19	TGTGCCAGTAGTGCTACAGGCCTGGGGGGCTACACCTTC	CASSATGLGGYTF
TRBJ2-1	NA	TRBD2	TRBV4-2	TGTGCCAGCAGCCAAGATCCCCCACTAGCGGGGGGGCCGGAGGAGCAGTTCTTC	CASSQDPPLAGGPEEQFF
TRBJ1-1	NA	NA	TRBV3-1/TRBV3-2	TGTGCCAGCAGCCAAGGGTATCGTCAGAAGAACACTGAAGCTTTCTTT	CASSQGYRQKNTEAFF
TRBJ1-2	NA	NA	TRBV3-1/TRBV3-2	TGTGCCAGCAGCCAAGACCCGGTTGGGGGCCCCTATGGCTACACCTTC	CASSQDPVGGPYGYTF
TRBJ1-6	NA	NA	TRBV19	TGTGCCAGTAGTATAGTGAGCCGATCGGTGGGACCCCTCCACTTT	CASSIVSRSVGPLHF
TRBJ2-2	NA	NA	TRBV27	TGTGCCAGCGGCATAACAGGAATAGACACCGGGGAGCTGTTTTTT	CASGITGIDTGELFF
TRBJ2-3	NA	TRBD2	TRBV5-1	TGCGCCAGCAGCTTGGGGTGGCGGGGGGGCCCGGATACGCAGTATTTT	CASSLGWRGGPDTQYF